These T cell receptor beta chains were read from a single sample in a study of blood T cells in healthy people across ages. TCRdb reprocessed the 5' RACE reads via MiXCR and lists one record per CDR3 protein. The table records some 700,000 distinct CDR3 sequences, approximately 21% of them present only once. The specimen sequenced was blood. The receptors were gathered from a man in his 70s in good health. Both conserved end residues are part of each CDR3. The order of the fields is J gene, clone size, D gene, V gene, CDR3 length, CDR3 protein, CDR3 DNA. The D gene is left open where the match is weak. The size field is filled for only some rows; it gives once, few, many or a size class.

TRBJ2-3 | - | - | TRBV11-2 | 18 | CASSLATGTGMKADTQYF | TGTGCCAGCAGCTTAGCCACCGGGACCGGGATGAAAGCAGATACGCAGTATTTT
TRBJ2-3 | - | - | TRBV24-1 | 14 | CATFEGQYTDTQYF | TGTGCCACCTTTGAGGGGCAGTACACAGATACGCAGTATTTT
TRBJ2-1 | - | - | TRBV10-3 | 17 | CAISESGSGGGRNEQFF | TGTGCCATCAGTGAGTCGGGTAGCGGAGGGGGACGCAATGAGCAGTTCTTC
TRBJ1-5 | many | - | TRBV4-1 | 14 | CASSQDRPNQPQHF | TGCGCCAGCAGCCAAGATCGCCCAAATCAGCCCCAGCATTTT
TRBJ2-5 | - | - | TRBV29-1 | 15 | CSVGRDRRREETQYF | TGCAGCGTTGGGAGGGACAGAAGAAGAGAAGAGACCCAGTACTTC
TRBJ1-1 | once | - | TRBV13 | 15 | CASSARALVNTEAFF | TGTGCCAGCAGCGCGAGGGCACTGGTGAACACTGAAGCTTTCTTT
TRBJ2-7 | few | - | TRBV5-1 | 15 | CASSLGTEYLYEQYF | TGCGCCAGCAGCTTGGGGACTGAATACCTGTACGAGCAGTACTTC
TRBJ1-2 | many | - | TRBV4-1 | 15 | CASSREVGTPYGYTF | TGCGCCAGCAGCCGCGAAGTGGGGACACCGTATGGCTACACCTTC
TRBJ1-1 | - | - | TRBV6-2/TRBV6-3 | 14 | CASKPGGPNTEAFF | TGTGCCAGCAAACCGGGTGGCCCAAACACTGAAGCTTTCTTT
TRBJ1-2 | - | TRBD1 | TRBV9 | 11 | CASSAGQLHTF | TGTGCCAGCAGCGCGGGACAGCTCCACACCTTC
TRBJ2-1 | - | - | TRBV5-1 | 16 | CASTNLASGAYNEQFF | TGCGCCAGCACCAACCTCGCATCGGGGGCCTACAATGAGCAGTTCTTC
TRBJ1-4 | few | - | TRBV2 | 16 | CASSQDRYTSNEKLFF | TGTGCCAGCAGCCAGGACAGATATACCTCTAATGAAAAACTGTTTTTT
TRBJ2-2 | few | - | TRBV27 | 15 | CASSPRPEGTGELFF | TGTGCCAGCAGTCCAAGGCCCGAGGGCACCGGGGAGCTGTTTTTT
TRBJ2-2 | - | TRBD2 | TRBV29-1 | 16 | CSVRHGTSGHTGELFF | TGCAGCGTCCGGCATGGGACTAGCGGACACACCGGGGAGCTGTTTTTT
TRBJ1-2 | - | - | TRBV25-1 | 15 | CASSDIGDANYGYTF | TGTGCCAGCAGTGACATCGGGGATGCTAACTATGGCTACACCTTC
TRBJ1-2 | - | - | TRBV20-1 | 13 | CSARDFRSPGYTF | TGCAGTGCTAGAGATTTCCGATCCCCAGGCTACACCTTC
TRBJ1-5 | - | - | TRBV3-1 | 14 | CASSHRSSNRPQHF | TGTGCCAGCAGCCACCGCAGCAGCAATCGGCCCCAGCATTTT
TRBJ1-2 | few | - | TRBV24-1 | 13 | CATSDFGAGGYTF | TGTGCCACCAGTGATTTCGGGGCGGGAGGCTACACCTTC
TRBJ2-1 | few | - | TRBV6-6 | 13 | CASRGHFRDEQFF | TGTGCCTCCAGAGGACACTTTAGGGATGAGCAGTTCTTC
TRBJ2-3 | once | - | TRBV19 | 16 | CASSIVSGIFADTQYF | TGTGCCAGTAGTATAGTATCAGGGATTTTTGCAGATACGCAGTATTTT
TRBJ1-1 | - | - | TRBV12-3/TRBV12-4 | 15 | CASSLGRAGNTEAFF | TGTGCCAGCAGTTTAGGCAGGGCTGGGAACACTGAAGCTTTCTTT
TRBJ1-4 | many | - | TRBV2 | 14 | CASSARRNNEKLFF | TGTGCCAGCAGTGCTCGGCGGAACAATGAAAAACTGTTTTTT
TRBJ2-3 | many | TRBD2 | TRBV11-2 | 17 | CASSLRLAGGLTDTQYF | TGTGCCAGCAGCTTAAGGCTAGCGGGGGGCCTCACAGATACGCAGTATTTT
TRBJ1-2 | - | - | TRBV2 | 15 | CASSPGRDWMYGYTF | TGTGCCAGCAGCCCTGGCCGGGACTGGATGTATGGCTACACCTTC
TRBJ2-1 | - | TRBD2 | TRBV5-1 | 19 | CASSFERGHGTSPNNEQFF | TGCGCCAGCAGCTTTGAACGGGGCCACGGGACTAGCCCTAACAATGAGCAGTTCTTC
TRBJ2-7 | many | - | TRBV10-1 | 15 | CASSEGSGSFDEQYF | TGCGCCAGCAGTGAAGGGTCAGGATCTTTCGACGAGCAGTACTTC
TRBJ2-1 | - | - | TRBV24-1 | 15 | CATSDEGPEGNEQFF | TGTGCCACCAGTGATGAAGGTCCCGAAGGCAATGAGCAGTTCTTC
TRBJ2-7 | few | - | TRBV4-2 | 14 | CASSPTLVSYEQYF | TGTGCCAGCAGCCCAACTTTGGTTAGCTACGAGCAGTACTTC
TRBJ1-5 | - | - | TRBV6-2/TRBV6-3 | 13 | CASLPAEGQPQHF | TGTGCCAGCCTTCCCGCCGAGGGTCAGCCCCAGCATTTT
TRBJ2-4 | - | - | TRBV5-1 | 12 | CASSPDLNIQYF | TGCGCCAGCAGCCCCGACTTAAACATTCAGTACTTC
TRBJ2-5 | - | - | TRBV18 | 14 | CASSPGHTKETQYF | TGTGCCAGCTCACCGGGACACACAAAAGAGACCCAGTACTTC
TRBJ1-5 | few | TRBD1 | TRBV27 | 12 | CASRGQGQPQHF | TGTGCCAGCAGGGGACAGGGCCAGCCCCAGCATTTT
TRBJ2-5 | few | - | TRBV5-4 | 15 | CASSLKVSGQETQYF | TGTGCCAGCAGCTTGAAGGTTAGCGGCCAAGAGACCCAGTACTTC
TRBJ1-1 | - | TRBD1 | TRBV6-4 | 15 | CASSDGTGGNTEAFF | TGTGCCAGCAGTGACGGTACAGGGGGGAACACTGAAGCTTTCTTT
TRBJ2-5 | many | TRBD2 | TRBV5-1 | 15 | CASSLLAGDQETQYF | TGCGCCAGCAGCTTACTAGCGGGGGACCAAGAGACCCAGTACTTC
TRBJ1-3 | few | - | TRBV11-2 | 17 | CASSLVANSISGNTIYF | TGTGCCAGCAGCTTAGTAGCCAATTCTATCTCTGGAAACACCATATATTTT
TRBJ1-2 | - | TRBD1 | TRBV20-1 | 13 | CSASQDRGYGYTF | TGCAGTGCTAGTCAGGACAGGGGTTATGGCTACACCTTC
TRBJ2-7 | - | TRBD1 | TRBV12-3/TRBV12-4 | 14 | CASSLGQLSYEQYF | TGTGCCAGCAGTTTGGGACAGCTATCCTACGAGCAGTACTTC
TRBJ2-1 | few | - | TRBV12-3/TRBV12-4 | 12 | CASSFYYNEQFF | TGTGCCAGCAGTTTTTACTACAATGAGCAGTTCTTC
TRBJ2-1 | - | - | TRBV7-7 | 13 | CASSFAGDDEQFF | TGTGCCAGCAGCTTTGCCGGGGACGATGAGCAGTTCTTC
TRBJ2-5 | - | TRBD1 | TRBV10-3 | 16 | CAISEDRGQMKETQYF | TGTGCCATCAGTGAGGACAGGGGGCAAATGAAAGAGACCCAGTACTTC
TRBJ2-7 | - | - | TRBV7-9 | 14 | CASSFRGGKGEQYF | TGTGCCAGCAGCTTTCGTGGAGGGAAGGGCGAGCAGTACTTC
TRBJ2-6 | - | - | TRBV20-1 | 16 | CSASGAGVSGANVLTF | TGCAGTGCTAGCGGGGCAGGAGTCTCTGGGGCCAACGTCCTGACTTTC
TRBJ1-2 | - | - | TRBV2 | 11 | CASSPGAGYTF | TGTGCCAGCAGCCCCGGGGCTGGCTACACCTTC
TRBJ2-7 | - | - | TRBV3-1 | 15 | CASSQDRGKGNEQYF | TGTGCCAGCAGCCAAGATCGAGGAAAGGGGAACGAGCAGTACTTC
TRBJ1-1 | few | TRBD1 | TRBV5-1 | 15 | CASSWGDREMTEAFF | TGCGCCAGCAGCTGGGGGGACAGGGAGATGACTGAAGCTTTCTTT
TRBJ1-1 | - | - | TRBV11-2 | 12 | CASSFTSTEAFF | TGTGCCAGCAGCTTTACGAGCACTGAAGCTTTCTTT
TRBJ1-2 | - | - | TRBV29-1 | 11 | CSVDTGIGYTF | TGCAGCGTTGACACAGGGATTGGCTACACCTTC